Shown below are 17 T cell receptor beta chains from a single sample sequenced in a study of blood T cell repertoires in COVID-19. Sequencing used immunoSEQ multiplex PCR; TCRdb keeps in-frame clones, though not all of them. The sample carries roughly 340,000 clones, around 91% recorded once. Sequencing input: peripheral blood. These receptor sequences come from a woman aged 18-29 years who had recovered from COVID-19.

This clone was seen a handful of times. J is TRBJ2-2 and V is TRBV28, with TRBD2 as a possible D gene (6 bases). Trimming shortened V by 3 bases and J by 5 bases, and 13 bases separated the two germline ends. The germline V gene encodes CDR1 MDHEN and CDR2 SYDVKM. CDR3 length equals 15 residues. For the CDR3, the DNA is TGTGCCAGCAGTTTTTCGGGAGTGAGTACCGGGGAGCTGTTTTTT. Translation gives CASSFSGVSTGELFF.

CDR3 loop: CASSPRQGATGYTF. The CDR3 coding sequence is TGTGCCAGCAGTCCCCGACAGGGGGCGACAGGCTACACCTTC. This chain connects TRBV6-5 to TRBJ1-2, with TRBD1 matching over 10 bases. The CDR3 spans 14 residues. Germline assignment: CDR1 MNHEY and CDR2 SVGAGI. Trimming cost V 5 bases and J 8 bases; bases outside gene matches: 8.

This clone was counted only a few times. The gene calls are TRBV27 and TRBJ1-1; D not certain. Trimming took 8 bases from V and 1 from J, leaving 14 bases between them. Germline V gene lookup returns CDR1 MNHEY and CDR2 SMNVEV (reference sequence). The CDR3 totals 14 residues. The CDR3 reads CASYRSHQNTEAFF. The CDR3 coding sequence is TGTGCCAGCTATCGGAGTCACCAGAACACTGAAGCTTTCTTT.

The genes are TRBV19 and TRBJ2-4; D is undetermined. The length of the CDR3 is 12 residues. The germline V and J ends were trimmed by 8 bases and 0 bases, with 5 bases remaining between them. Germline loops: CDR1 LNHDA, CDR2 SQIVND (reference sequence). The CDR3 reads CASAQAKNIQYF. The CDR3 nucleotides are TGTGCCAGTGCGCAAGCCAAAAACATTCAGTACTTC.

V usage is TRBV6-1 and J usage is TRBJ2-3; D uncertain. Germline V gene data show CDR1 as MNHNS and CDR2 as SASEGT. The V and J ends lost 3 bases and 4 bases respectively, with 14 bases between them. This CDR3 comprises 15 residues. The CDR3 sequence: CASSDPPWSADTQYF. The CDR3 nucleotides read TGTGCCAGCAGTGACCCTCCCTGGAGCGCAGATACGCAGTATTTT.

The chain uses TRBV10-3 and TRBJ2-2, with D perhaps matching TRBD1 (6 bases). V gave up 6 bases and J gave up 0 bases, with 14 bases separating them. This CDR3 is built from 16 residues. In germline, CDR1 is ENHRY, CDR2 SYGVKD. CDR3 amino acids: CAIRPTGSTNTGELFF. The CDR3 DNA is TGTGCCATCAGACCTACAGGGAGTACGAACACCGGGGAGCTGTTTTTT.

This clone was counted a single time. This sequence joins TRBV10-3 and TRBJ2-3, with 8 nucleotides matching TRBD1. The CDR3 contains 14 residues. Trimming cost V 8 bases and J 0 bases; bases outside gene matches: 4. Germline V gives CDR1 ENHRY, CDR2 SYGVKD. CDR3 protein: CAIRQGASTDTQYF. CDR3 DNA sequence: TGTGCCATCCGCCAGGGGGCTAGCACAGATACGCAGTATTTT.

This clone was seen only a few times. The chain is built from TRBV2 and TRBJ2-7, with D tentatively TRBD2 (5 bases). CDR3 length equals 13 residues. In germline, CDR1 is SNHLY, CDR2 FYNNEI. The V and J ends lost 8 bases and 0 bases respectively, with 11 bases between them. The CDR3 nucleotides read TGTGCCAGCCGAGCGGTAAGCTCCTACGAGCAGTACGTC. Protein sequence: CASRAVSSYEQYV.

The chain combines TRBV2 with TRBJ2-3; D possibly corresponds to TRBD2 (5 bases). Germline V gene sequence: CDR1 SNHLY, CDR2 FYNNEI. The CDR3 runs to 13 residues. V lost 1 base and J 6 bases, leaving 8 bases between the germline ends. The CDR3 DNA reads as TGTGCCAGCAGTGAAGAGAGGGTCGATACGCAGTATTTT. It specifies CASSEERVDTQYF.

Only one count was recorded for this clone. The V and J genes are TRBV4-3 and TRBJ2-5, with 8 bases lining up with TRBD2. CDR1 LGHNA and CDR2 YSLEER come from the germline V gene. CDR3 size: 16 residues. Trimming took 3 bases from V and 2 from J; bases not matched to a gene: 8. CDR3: CASSQVAGRNQETQYF. The CDR3 nucleotides are TGCGCCAGCAGCCAGGTAGCGGGAAGAAATCAAGAGACCCAGTACTTC.

This sequence joins TRBV7-8 and TRBJ2-5; 12 nucleotides agree with TRBD2. Germline CDR1 reads SGHVS; CDR2 reads FQNEAQ. The CDR3 length is 18 residues. Trimming removed 5 bases from V and 4 bases from J; junction bases left unmatched: 14. The CDR3 nucleotides read TGTGCCAGCAGCCCTAGACTAGCGGGAGTGGGGGGCGGAGAGACCCAGTACTTC. Residues: CASSPRLAGVGGGETQYF.

Turning to this clone: Mismatch with germline at one junction end may stem from a read error. The rearrangement uses TRBV29-1 and TRBJ2-5; possible D gene TRBD2, 5 bases. The CDR3 covers 12 residues. The germline gives CDR1 SQVTM, CDR2 ANQGSEA. The CDR3, as DNA: TGCAGCGCTGAATGGAGGCGAGAGACCCAGTACTTC. Amino acids: CSAEWRRETQYF.

This chain links TRBV9 with TRBJ2-1; 10 bases match TRBD2. V lost 3 bases to trimming and J lost 5 bases; unmatched junction nucleotides: 14. Germline V gives CDR1 SGDLS, CDR2 YYNGEE. CDR3 size: 18 residues. CDR3 in DNA: TGTGCCAGCAGCGCGCCCCCCTTAACTAGCGGGATTCACAATGAGCAGTTCTTC. Amino acid sequence: CASSAPPLTSGIHNEQFF.

This clone showed up just once. This chain connects TRBV7-2 to TRBJ1-2; D remains unclear. The CDR3 has 14 residues. The germline V and J ends were trimmed by 4 bases and 7 bases, with 16 bases remaining between them. From germline, CDR1 is SGHTA and CDR2 FQGNSA. The CDR3 coding sequence is TGTGCCAGCAGCTCGATCCGCCTCCTAGGTGGCTACACCTTC. It codes for CASSSIRLLGGYTF.

CDR3 amino acids: CASSPSGSGYGYTF. DNA for the CDR3: TGTGCCAGCAGCCCTAGTGGCAGTGGCTATGGCTACACCTTC. The rearrangement links TRBV7-9 to TRBJ1-2; D uncertain. Between the trimmed V and J ends, which lost 5 bases and 4 bases, there was a span of 14 bases. Germline V gene sequence: CDR1 SEHNR, CDR2 FQNEAQ (reference sequence). The CDR3 has 14 amino acids. Filled out from reference TRBV7-9 and TRBJ1-2, the complete variable domain reads DTGVSQNPRHKITKRGQNVTFRCDPISEHNRLYWYRQTLGQGPEFLTYFQNEAQLEKSRLLSDRFSAERPKGSFSTLEIQRTEQGDSAMYLCASSPSGSGYGYTFGSGTRLTVV.

The chain uses TRBV24-1 and TRBJ1-2; TRBD1 agrees at 8 bases. The CDR3 has 16 amino acids. Germline CDR1 KGHDR, CDR2 SFDVKD. V lost 5 bases and J lost 6; bases outside the gene matches: 13. CDR3 bases: TGTGCCACCAGTGTTGACCCGGTGACAGGGGCTGATGGCTACACCTTC. Translating gives CATSVDPVTGADGYTF.

V gene TRBV6-2 or TRBV6-3 combines with J gene TRBJ2-3, with D possibly matching TRBD2 (6 bases). Trimming took off 4 bases at V and 0 bases at J, with 8 bases between the two ends. The CDR3 consists of 14 residues. Per the germline V gene, CDR1 is MNHEY and CDR2 is SVGEGT. The CDR3 sequence is CASSLAASTDTQYF. DNA of the CDR3: TGTGCCAGCAGTTTAGCGGCTAGCACAGATACGCAGTATTTT.